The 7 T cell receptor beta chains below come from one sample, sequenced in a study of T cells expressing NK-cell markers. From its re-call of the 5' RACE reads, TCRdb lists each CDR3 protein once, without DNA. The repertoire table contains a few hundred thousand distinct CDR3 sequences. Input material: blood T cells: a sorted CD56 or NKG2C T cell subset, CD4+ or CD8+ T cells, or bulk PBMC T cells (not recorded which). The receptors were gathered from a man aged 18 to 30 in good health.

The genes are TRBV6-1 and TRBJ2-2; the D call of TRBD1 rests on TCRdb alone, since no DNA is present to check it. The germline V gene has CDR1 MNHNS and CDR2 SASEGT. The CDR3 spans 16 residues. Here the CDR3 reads CASSITGGQITGELFF.

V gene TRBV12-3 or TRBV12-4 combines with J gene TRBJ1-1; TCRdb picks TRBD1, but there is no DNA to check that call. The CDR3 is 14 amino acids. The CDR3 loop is CASSSGQGVTEAFF.

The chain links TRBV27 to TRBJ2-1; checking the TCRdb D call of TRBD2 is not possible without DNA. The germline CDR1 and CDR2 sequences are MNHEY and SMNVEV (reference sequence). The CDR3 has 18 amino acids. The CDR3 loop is CASRLHGEGLAGPNEQFF.

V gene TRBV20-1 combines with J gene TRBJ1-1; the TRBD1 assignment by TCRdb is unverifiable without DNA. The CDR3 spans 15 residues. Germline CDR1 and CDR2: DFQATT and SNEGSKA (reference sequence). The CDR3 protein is CSAREIPTGPTEAFF.

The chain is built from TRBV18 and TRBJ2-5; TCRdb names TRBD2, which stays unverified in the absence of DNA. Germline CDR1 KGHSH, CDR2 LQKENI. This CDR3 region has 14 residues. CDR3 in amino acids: CASSPNSREETQYF.

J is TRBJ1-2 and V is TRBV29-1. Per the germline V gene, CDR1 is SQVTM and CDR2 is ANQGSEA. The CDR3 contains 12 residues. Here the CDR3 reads CSVEDRTYGYTF.

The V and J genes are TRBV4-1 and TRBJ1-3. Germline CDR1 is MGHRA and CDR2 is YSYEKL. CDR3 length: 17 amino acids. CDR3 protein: CASSQVENGGSGNTIYF.